This T cell receptor beta chain appears in the sequencing data of a study of T cell responses to AZD1222 COVID-19 vaccine. At the level of the study: Second doses at about 4 or about 12 weeks were pooled. Study results and caveats: A mostly white British donor set with more females was recruited, and clonal diversity was possibly underestimated. The breadth and depth of Spike-specific TCRs increased once two AZD1222 doses had been given. Reports say nearly half of spike-specific TCRs go after unmutated variant regions.

Generated by immunoSEQ multiplex PCR, the TCRdb table keeps only in-frame clones and is missing some. There are 100,000 to 150,000 clones in the sample; roughly nine tenths occur only once, and about 1.6% lies in the top ten. On this clone itself: Its antigen is not known.

The ends were cut back, 7 bases at V and 0 bases at J, with 13 bases in the middle. The CDR3 spans 14 residues. CDR1 is SNHLY, CDR2 FYNNEI, per germline. The chain carries TRBV2 and TRBJ2-7, with D perhaps being TRBD1 or TRBD2 (6 bases each). The source was peripheral blood, collected on day 0 of AZD1222 vaccination. This sequence was found in an adult in good health. The CDR3 protein is CASKYREASYEQYF. Here the CDR3 DNA reads TGTGCCAGCAAGTACAGGGAGGCCTCCTACGAGCAGTACTTC. Full variable domain (remainder filled in from reference TRBV2 and TRBJ2-7): EPEVTQTPSHQVTQMGQEVILRCVPISNHLYFYWYRQILGQKVEFLVSFYNNEISEKSEIFDDQFSVERPDGSNFTLKIRSTKLEDSAMYFCASKYREASYEQYFGPGTRLTVT.